This TCR beta chain was found in a study of STAT5B mutations in CD4+ large granular lymphocyte leukemia. Data came from immunoSEQ multiplex PCR; TCRdb stores just in-frame clones and leaves some out. This sample yields tens of thousands of clones, of which about 85% are seen a single time; less than 3.5% belongs to the top ten. Trimming stripped 0 bases from V and 8 bases from J, with 8 bases between. The CDR3 length is 12 residues. CDR1 is SGHRS and CDR2 is YFSETQ in the germline V gene. Study-level results: No patients shared main leukemic clonotypes, though around 24% appeared at low frequency elsewhere.

Details on this clone: Its antigen is as yet unknown.

The chain carries TRBV5-1 and TRBJ1-2; D unclear. Sample: CD4+ T cells from blood buffy coats. The receptor was derived from a human donor in good health. CDR3 sequence reads: CASSLDGVGYTF. The CDR3 coding sequence is TGCGCCAGCAGCTTGGATGGCGTCGGCTACACCTTC.